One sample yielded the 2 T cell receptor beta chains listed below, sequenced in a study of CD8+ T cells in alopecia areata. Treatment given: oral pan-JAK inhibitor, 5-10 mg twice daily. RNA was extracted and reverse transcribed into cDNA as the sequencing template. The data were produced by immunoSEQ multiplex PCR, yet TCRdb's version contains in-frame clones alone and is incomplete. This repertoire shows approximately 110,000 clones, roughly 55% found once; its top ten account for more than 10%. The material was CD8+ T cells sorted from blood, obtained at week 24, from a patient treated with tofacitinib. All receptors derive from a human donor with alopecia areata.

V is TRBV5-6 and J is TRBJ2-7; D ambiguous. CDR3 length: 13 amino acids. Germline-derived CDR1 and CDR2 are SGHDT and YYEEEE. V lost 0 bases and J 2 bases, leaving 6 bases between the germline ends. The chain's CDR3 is CASSLGPPYEQYF. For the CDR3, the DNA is TGTGCCAGCAGCTTGGGGCCTCCCTACGAGCAGTACTTC.

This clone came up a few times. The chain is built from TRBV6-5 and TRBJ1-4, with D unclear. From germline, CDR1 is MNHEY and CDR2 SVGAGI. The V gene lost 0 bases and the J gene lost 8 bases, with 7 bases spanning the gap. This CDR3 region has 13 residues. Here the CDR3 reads CASSYSGGEKLFF. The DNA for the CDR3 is TGTGCCAGCAGTTACTCCGGAGGGGAAAAACTGTTTTTT.